These 32 T cell receptor beta chains were sequenced from one sample in a study of blood T cell repertoires in COVID-19. Assay used: immunoSEQ multiplex PCR; TCRdb lists only in-frame clones, some missing. Among roughly 250,000 clones, 82% were seen once, and the ten largest hold 4.5% to 6%. The sample was peripheral blood. The source of these receptors is a woman of 80 years or more with active or convalescent COVID-19.

J is TRBJ1-6 and V is TRBV7-8; 9 nucleotides align to TRBD1. This CDR3 region has 15 residues. The junction had 8 bases not matched to a gene; V was cut back by 4 bases and J by 10 bases. Germline CDR1 reads SGHVS; CDR2 reads FQNEAQ. Written as DNA, the CDR3 is TGTGCCAGCAGCTCCCAGGGGACAGGGTACTCACCCCTCCACTTT. Translation: CASSSQGTGYSPLHF.

Notes on this clone: The same CDR3 also results from other DNA sequences found in this sample. V gene TRBV18 combines with J gene TRBJ2-7; 9 nucleotides align to TRBD1. The germline gives CDR1 KGHSH, CDR2 LQKENI. J gave up 0 bases and V 6 bases, and 6 bases lay outside the gene matches. The CDR3 totals 15 residues. CDR3 sequence (DNA): TGTGCCAGCTCTCCGACAGGGGGGAGCTCCTACGAGCAGTACTTC. Amino acid sequence: CASSPTGGSSYEQYF.

The chain employs TRBV5-8 and TRBJ1-4; D remains unclear. V was pared by 0 bases and J by 7 bases, with 10 bases between. From germline, CDR1 is SGHTS and CDR2 YDEGEE. This CDR3 spans 14 amino acids. The CDR3 region has the DNA TGTGCCAGCAGCTTGGGACTTGGTGGTGAAAAACTGTTTTTT. Its protein is CASSLGLGGEKLFF.

As to this clone: The same CDR3 can be traced to other DNA sequences in this sample. V usage is TRBV6-5 and J usage is TRBJ2-3, with TRBD1 identical over 9 bases. Germline CDR1 reads MNHEY; CDR2 reads SVGAGI. This CDR3 contains 14 residues. V lost 7 bases and J lost 3; bases outside the gene matches: 5. CDR3 loop: CASMDRGRTDTQYF. CDR3 bases: TGTGCCAGCATGGACAGGGGAAGGACAGATACGCAGTATTTT.

The chain uses TRBV27 and TRBJ2-1; the match to TRBD2 covers 14 bases. The CDR3 runs 17 residues. Germline-derived CDR1 and CDR2 are MNHEY and SMNVEV (reference sequence). The V and J ends lost 8 bases and 4 bases, in that order; junction bases with no gene match: 10. DNA of the CDR3: TGTGCCAGCCGTAGACTAGCGGGAGGGCCTGGTTACAATGAGCAGTTCTTC. This translates into CASRRLAGGPGYNEQFF.

This chain joins TRBV28 and TRBJ1-5, with TRBD1 identical over 7 bases. The CDR3 length is 15 residues. V lost 6 bases, J lost 5 bases, and 10 bases stayed unmatched. CDR1 is MDHEN and CDR2 is SYDVKM in the germline V gene. CDR3 sequence: CASSDTGAAYQPQHF. The DNA for the CDR3 is TGTGCCAGCAGCGATACAGGGGCCGCCTATCAGCCCCAGCATTTT. The full variable domain, its missing parts supplied by reference TRBV28 and TRBJ1-5, is DVKVTQSSRYLVKRTGEKVFLECVQDMDHENMFWYRQDPGLGLRLIYFSYDVKMKEKGDIPEGYSVSREKKERFSLILESASTNQTSMYLCASSDTGAAYQPQHFGDGTRLSIL.

The V call is TRBV29-1, the J call TRBJ1-1; weak D call: TRBD1 (5 bases). The CDR3 spans 14 residues. Germline CDR1 is SQVTM and CDR2 is ANQGSEA. Trimming cost V 7 bases and J 4 bases, with 19 bases left between them. CDR3 region: CSGGPHGGGTEAFF. DNA for the CDR3: TGCAGCGGCGGGCCGCACGGGGGGGGCACTGAAGCTTTCTTT.

V gene TRBV6-6 combines with J gene TRBJ2-2, with D perhaps TRBD2 (5 bases). The CDR3 loop spans 15 amino acids. Trimming removed 7 bases from V and 7 bases from J, with 19 bases in between. Germline lookup yields CDR1 MNHNY and CDR2 SVGAGI (reference sequence). CDR3 in DNA: TGTGCCAGCACCTCTGTGGGAGTGGAAATCGGGGAGCTGTTTTTT. Its protein product is CASTSVGVEIGELFF.

The chain is built from TRBV5-1 and TRBJ2-7; 7 bases align to TRBD1. Losses at the gene ends were 4 bases for V and 2 bases for J; bases not matched to a gene: 6. Germline values: CDR1 SGHRS, CDR2 YFSETQ. This CDR3 contains 14 residues. CDR3 DNA: TGCGCCAGCAGCAGGGGACAGAAAGCCTACGAGCAGTACTTC. It encodes CASSRGQKAYEQYF.

This clone was observed a few times. This CDR3 is CASRNPQGTNEKLFF. The CDR3 coding sequence is TGTGCCAGCAGGAATCCGCAGGGCACTAATGAAAAACTGTTTTTT. V gene TRBV27 combines with J gene TRBJ1-4; a possible D gene is TRBD1 (5 bases). The V end was cut by 6 bases, the J end by 2 bases, with 13 bases between. The CDR3 length is 15 residues. Germline values: CDR1 MNHEY, CDR2 SMNVEV (reference sequence).

The V and J genes are TRBV30 and TRBJ2-2; 9 positions agree with TRBD2. The germline CDR1 and CDR2 sequences are GTSNPN and SVGIG (reference sequence). The CDR3 contains 15 residues. V shed 3 bases, J shed 4 bases, and the junction held 6 bases outside the gene matches. CDR3 in DNA: TGTGCCTGGAGAGGGGTAGCGGGAGTCACCGGGGAGCTGTTTTTT. This gives the protein CAWRGVAGVTGELFF.

The J gene is TRBJ1-1, the V gene TRBV4-2; 7 bases match TRBD1. The CDR3 extends over 15 amino acids. CDR1 is LGHNA, CDR2 YNFKEQ, per germline. With 0 bases clipped from V and 4 bases from J, the junction kept 5 bases outside the gene matches. Written as DNA, the CDR3 is TGTGCCAGCAGCCAAGATTACCAGGGGGGCACTGAAGCTTTCTTT. Translation: CASSQDYQGGTEAFF.

V is TRBV28 and J is TRBJ1-1; D may be TRBD1 (5 bases). The CDR3 covers 13 residues. With 3 bases removed from V and 5 bases from J, the gap between germline ends came to 10 bases. Germline V gene lookup returns CDR1 MDHEN and CDR2 SYDVKM. CDR3 DNA: TGTGCCAGCAGTTTTGGGCAGGGTACTGAAGCTTTCTTT. Residues: CASSFGQGTEAFF. Full variable domain (outside the CDR3, taken from reference TRBV28 and TRBJ1-1): DVKVTQSSRYLVKRTGEKVFLECVQDMDHENMFWYRQDPGLGLRLIYFSYDVKMKEKGDIPEGYSVSREKKERFSLILESASTNQTSMYLCASSFGQGTEAFFGQGTRLTVV.

The chain uses TRBV19 and TRBJ1-1, with D possibly TRBD1 on 5 matching bases. Germline loops: CDR1 LNHDA, CDR2 SQIVND (reference sequence). This CDR3 region has 16 residues. V was clipped by 1 base and J by 1 base, with 13 bases between them. The chain's CDR3 is CASSIGMGGTNTEAFF. Written as DNA, the CDR3 is TGTGCCAGTAGTATAGGGATGGGGGGGACGAACACTGAAGCTTTCTTT.

The chain links TRBV27 to TRBJ1-1; tentative D call: TRBD1 (6 bases). The ends were cut back, 1 base at V and 9 bases at J, with 15 bases in the middle. The germline gives CDR1 MNHEY, CDR2 SMNVEV (reference sequence). The CDR3 spans 14 residues. The CDR3 DNA reads TGTGCCAGCAGTTTATTTCCAGGGGCCCTACAAGCTTTCTTT. Its protein is CASSLFPGALQAFF.

The chain carries TRBV11-2 and TRBJ2-2; TRBD2 matches at 12 bases. V was clipped by 5 bases and J by 4 bases; unmatched bases: 5. This CDR3 is built from 16 residues. The germline V gene has CDR1 SGHAT and CDR2 FQNNGV. CDR3 in DNA: TGTGCCAGCAGCCCTCAGGGACTAGCGGGCACCGGGGAGCTGTTTTTT. It codes for CASSPQGLAGTGELFF. Supplemented by reference TRBV11-2 and TRBJ2-2, the full variable domain reads EAGVAQSPRYKIIEKRQSVAFWCNPISGHATLYWYQQILGQGPKLLIQFQNNGVVDDSQLPKDRFSAERLKGVDSTLKIQPAKLEDSAVYLCASSPQGLAGTGELFFGEGSRLTVL.

This rearrangement joins TRBV25-1 to TRBJ2-7; TRBD1 matches 7 bases. The CDR3 is 16 residues long. J lost 5 bases, V lost 1 base, and 11 bases had no gene match. Germline V gives CDR1 MGHDK, CDR2 SYGVNS. This CDR3 is CASSEWFPDRSHEQYF. The CDR3, as DNA: TGTGCCAGCAGTGAATGGTTTCCGGACAGGAGCCACGAGCAGTACTTC.

This clone was seen just once. The gene calls are TRBV7-9 and TRBJ1-6; unclear D gene. The germline gives CDR1 SEHNR, CDR2 FQNEAQ (reference sequence). Trimming cost V 3 bases and J 8 bases, with 5 bases left between them. This CDR3 comprises 12 residues. The CDR3 sequence is CASSLSDSPLHF. CDR3 coding DNA: TGTGCCAGCAGCTTGTCGGATTCACCCCTCCACTTT.

This chain links TRBV28 with TRBJ2-2; D is possibly TRBD2 (6 bases). Germline CDR1 is MDHEN and CDR2 is SYDVKM. This CDR3 spans 15 amino acids. V shed 3 bases and J shed 4 bases, with 12 bases lying between them. DNA for the CDR3: TGTGCCAGCAGTTTTGGGGGGATCGGCACCGGGGAGCTGTTTTTT. This codes for CASSFGGIGTGELFF.

CDR3 region: CASSMVQGMNTEAFF. The CDR3 nucleotides read TGTGCCAGTAGTATGGTCCAGGGCATGAACACTGAAGCTTTCTTT. The chain is built from TRBV19 and TRBJ1-1, with D perhaps matching TRBD1 (5 bases). This CDR3 comprises 15 residues. Trimming took 3 bases from V and 0 from J, leaving 11 bases between them. Germline CDR1 and CDR2: LNHDA and SQIVND (reference sequence).

The chain has TRBV10-3 and TRBJ2-6; D remains unclear. Per the germline V gene, CDR1 is ENHRY and CDR2 is SYGVKD. There are 16 residues in the CDR3. V was clipped by 0 bases and J by 2 bases, with 8 bases between them. This CDR3 reads CAISESYTAGANVLTF. Here the CDR3 DNA reads TGTGCCATCAGTGAGTCTTATACGGCTGGGGCCAACGTCCTGACTTTC.

The rearrangement uses TRBV28 and TRBJ1-1; D is possibly TRBD1 (5 bases). This CDR3 is built from 14 residues. Germline lookup yields CDR1 MDHEN and CDR2 SYDVKM. The V end was cut by 6 bases, the J end by 1 base, with 12 bases between. This CDR3 is CASSPTETNTEAFF. DNA of the CDR3: TGTGCCAGCAGCCCGACAGAGACGAACACTGAAGCTTTCTTT.

This chain joins TRBV2 and TRBJ2-1, with 15 nucleotides matching TRBD2. With V trimmed by 11 bases and J by 4 bases, 9 bases remained unmatched. The CDR3 loop spans 16 amino acids. Looked up from germline, CDR1 is SNHLY and CDR2 is FYNNEI. CDR3 loop: CAGGLAGGAFYNEQFF. CDR3 in DNA: TGTGCCGGAGGACTAGCGGGGGGGGCCTTTTACAATGAGCAGTTCTTC.

The chain links TRBV6-5 to TRBJ2-5; 7 bases are a match to TRBD1. The V segment lost 5 bases and the J segment 4 bases; nucleotides outside the gene matches: 4. CDR1 is MNHEY and CDR2 is SVGAGI in the germline V gene. The CDR3 has 13 amino acids. CDR3 DNA: TGTGCCAGCAGTACTCACAGGGGAGAGACCCAGTACTTC. This codes for CASSTHRGETQYF.

The chain joins TRBV19 to TRBJ2-2; tentatively, D is TRBD1 (6 bases). Trimming shortened V by 3 bases and J by 5 bases, and 7 bases separated the two germline ends. The CDR3 contains 13 residues. The germline V gene has CDR1 LNHDA and CDR2 SQIVND (reference sequence). The CDR3 DNA sequence: TGTGCCAGTAGTATTAGGGGGACCGGGGAGCTGTTTTTT. This sequence encodes CASSIRGTGELFF.

The DNA of the CDR3 is TGTGCCAGCAGCCCGTGGACAGTCATGAACACTGAAGCTTTCTTT. The encoded protein is CASSPWTVMNTEAFF. The chain couples TRBV21-1 to TRBJ1-1; TRBD1, the D gene given by the table, was not confirmed from the DNA. TRBV21-1 is termed a pseudogene. The CDR3 runs to 15 residues.

This clone was counted once. This chain joins TRBV10-2 and TRBJ2-2; unclear D gene. CDR1 WSHSY and CDR2 SAAADI come from the germline V gene. This CDR3 is built from 13 residues. The V gene lost 7 bases and the J gene lost 2 bases, with 8 bases spanning the gap. The CDR3 region is CASTRHNTGELFF. CDR3 nucleotides: TGCGCCAGCACCAGGCATAACACCGGGGAGCTGTTTTTT.

The V and J genes are TRBV5-1 and TRBJ1-1, with 8 bases that match TRBD1. The CDR3 contains 14 residues. Trimming at V came to 1 base and at J to 6 bases, leaving 5 bases not matched to a gene. Germline values: CDR1 SGHRS, CDR2 YFSETQ. This chain's CDR3 is CASSLTGGRAEAFF. CDR3 coding DNA: TGCGCCAGCAGCTTGACAGGGGGTCGCGCTGAAGCTTTCTTT.

The table lists this clone with a count of one. The chain links TRBV5-4 to TRBJ2-1; TRBD2 agrees at 11 bases. Germline CDR1 and CDR2: SGHNT and YYREEE (reference sequence). V shed 9 bases, J shed 4 bases, and the junction held 6 bases outside the gene matches. This CDR3 has 14 residues. For the CDR3, the DNA is TGTGCCACCAAGACTAGCGGGGCTTACAATGAGCAGTTCTTC. Translated: CATKTSGAYNEQFF.

This clone was seen more than once but under ten times. CDR3 DNA: TGTGCCAGTAGTATCTCCGGCGGGACCTACAATGAGCAGTTCTTC. It codes for CASSISGGTYNEQFF. The J gene is TRBJ2-1, the V gene TRBV19, with a tentative D call TRBD2 (6 bases). Germline V gene lookup returns CDR1 LNHDA and CDR2 SQIVND (reference sequence). V dropped 3 bases and J dropped 2 bases, with 11 bases sitting between them. The CDR3 loop spans 15 amino acids.

With respect to this clone: One junction end does not reproduce the germline sequence, and a read error may be involved. V gene TRBV4-1 combines with J gene TRBJ2-7; 7 bases line up with TRBD1. There are 13 residues in the CDR3. CDR1 and CDR2 (germline): MGHRA, YSYEKL. For the CDR3, the DNA is TGCGCCAGCAGCCAAGAAGCCGGGACAGTACCCAACTTC. Translating it yields CASSQEAGTVPNF.

This clone was seen only a few times. The J gene is TRBJ2-1, the V gene TRBV29-1, with TRBD1 identical over 12 bases. Per germline, CDR1 SQVTM and CDR2 ANQGSEA. V shed 7 bases, J shed 7 bases, and the junction held 5 bases outside the gene matches. The CDR3 totals 13 residues. Here the CDR3 reads CSARDRGQNEQFF. CDR3 DNA: TGCAGCGCCCGGGACAGGGGGCAAAATGAGCAGTTCTTC.